These T cell receptor beta chains were read from a single sample in a study of regulatory T cells in long-lasting Graves disease. One entry per CDR3 protein, called by TCRdb with MiXCR from the multiplex PCR reads. The sample carries 650,000 to 850,000 distinct CDR3 sequences, approximately 31% recorded once. This specimen consisted of peripheral blood mononuclear cells (PBMCs), obtained when the disease was refractory, from a patient treated with antithyroid drugs. The receptors shown here come from a female donor with Graves disease. The CDR3 runs from the conserved cysteine through the conserved F or W.

V	J	CDR3
TRBV7-2	TRBJ2-7	CASSLNPTLRPEQYF
TRBV30	TRBJ2-3	CAWNGRSGITRYF
TRBV30	TRBJ2-2	CASPHDRANTGELFF
TRBV27	TRBJ2-4	CASSPTGLANIQYF
TRBV11-2	TRBJ2-3	CASSLETDTQYF
TRBV5-1	TRBJ1-1	CASSLYRGRFFVEAFF
TRBV29-1	TRBJ1-1	CSVVTGEGTEAFF
TRBV27	TRBJ1-1	CATRRRDFRSNTEAFF
TRBV27	TRBJ2-5	CASRRLGQGGETQYF
TRBV7-2	TRBJ1-6	CASSLEVRGLDSPLHF
TRBV6-1	TRBJ2-7	CASSAGHGYEQYF
TRBV20-1	TRBJ2-7	CSAREGQREVEQYF
TRBV20-1	TRBJ1-1	CSARLGTGGRTEAFF
TRBV20-1	TRBJ1-1	CSARKPGQRNTEAFF
TRBV7-2	TRBJ1-2	CASSEPGTAANYGYTF
TRBV28	TRBJ2-5	CASSRQSLRETQYF
TRBV20-1	TRBJ1-2	CSATLDRGNYGYTF
TRBV6-1	TRBJ1-3	CASTPQGTAGNTIYF
TRBV19	TRBJ1-2	CASRYADGGNYGYTF
TRBV2	TRBJ2-5	CASRGGPRETQYF
TRBV5-4	TRBJ1-2	CASSPRQGAHYGYTF
TRBV20-1	TRBJ2-5	CSAALAGVDETQYF
TRBV19	TRBJ2-2	CASSPRGVGELFF
TRBV12-3/TRBV12-4	TRBJ1-6	CASSLNLADSPLHF
TRBV30	TRBJ1-5	CAWSPTWGTGDNQPQHF
TRBV9	TRBJ2-5	CASSPSPGETQYF
TRBV27	TRBJ1-5	CASSLSSVQPQHF
TRBV4-1	TRBJ2-7	CASSQATSGSHEQYF
TRBV3-1	TRBJ2-5	CASSQGSARETQYF
TRBV27	TRBJ1-1	CASSLFGDVGTEAFF
TRBV20-1	TRBJ2-5	CSASRLGGNQETQYF
TRBV6-5	TRBJ2-2	CASSYPPQTGLLGNTGELFF
TRBV14	TRBJ1-4	CASSPRTGRVEKLFF
TRBV3-1	TRBJ1-2	CASSHWTGEMGGYTF
TRBV30	TRBJ1-2	CAWSPLTGVGDGYTF
TRBV24-1	TRBJ1-5	CATSDFPGQPQHF
TRBV28	TRBJ1-5	CASSSGARAQHF
TRBV5-1	TRBJ2-7	CASSLNDNYEQYF
TRBV19	TRBJ1-5	CASSITGGANQPQHF
TRBV6-2/TRBV6-3	TRBJ2-2	CASSQRGGRGTGELFF
TRBV20-1	TRBJ1-5	CSARVPGGQPQHF
TRBV11-2	TRBJ1-2	CASSMGGIYGYTF
TRBV24-1	TRBJ1-5	CATSEAPVGQSNQPQHF
TRBV6-1	TRBJ1-1	CASSPDRGLNTEAFF
TRBV6-5	TRBJ2-7	CASSYSSSGTYYEQYF
TRBV19	TRBJ1-4	CASSGPTGGYEKLFF
TRBV7-3	TRBJ1-2	CASSQVAGGANYGYTF
TRBV28	TRBJ1-1	CASRPQGAEGAFF